The 5 T cell receptor beta chains below come from one sample, sequenced in a study of blood T cell repertoires in COVID-19. Here immunoSEQ multiplex PCR was the method, and the copy in TCRdb shows in-frame clones only, minus some. The table includes approximately 150,000 clones, under 90% detected once. Sequenced sample: peripheral blood. Every receptor here comes from a woman older than 75 with acute or convalescent COVID-19.

The V call is TRBV7-2, the J call TRBJ2-1; D may be TRBD1 (5 bases). Trimming left V 4 bases short and J 8 bases short, with 18 bases between. The CDR3 extends over 15 amino acids. Per germline, CDR1 SGHTA and CDR2 FQGNSA. The CDR3 spells CASSSNKAGLDEQFF. The CDR3 bases are TGTGCCAGCAGCTCCAACAAGGCAGGGTTGGATGAGCAGTTCTTC.

The V gene is TRBV7-6, the J gene TRBJ2-7, with D perhaps TRBD2 (5 bases). V dropped 2 bases and J dropped 0 bases, with 11 bases sitting between them. CDR1 is SGHVS, CDR2 FNYEAQ, per germline. The CDR3 loop spans 15 amino acids. The CDR3 loop reads CASSLSVEGSYEQYF. The CDR3 DNA reads TGTGCCAGCAGCTTAAGCGTAGAGGGCTCCTACGAGCAGTACTTC.

CDR3 amino acids: CASSLVGGTYEQYF. The CDR3 nucleotides are TGCGCCAGCAGCTTGGTGGGGGGAACCTACGAGCAGTACTTC. The chain carries TRBV5-1 and TRBJ2-7; tentatively, D is TRBD2 (6 bases). Germline loops: CDR1 SGHRS, CDR2 YFSETQ. The CDR3 length is 14 residues. Trimming cost V 0 bases and J 2 bases, with 9 bases left between them. Based on the CDR3 plus reference TRBV5-1 and TRBJ2-7, the full variable domain is KAGVTQTPRYLIKTRGQQVTLSCSPISGHRSVSWYQQTPGQGLQFLFEYFSETQRNKGNFPGRFSGRQFSNSRSEMNVSTLELGDSALYLCASSLVGGTYEQYFGPGTRLTVT.

The gene calls are TRBV7-9 and TRBJ1-6, with D hard to call. Germline lookup yields CDR1 SEHNR and CDR2 FQNEAQ (reference sequence). This CDR3 contains 12 residues. V lost 6 bases, J lost 11 bases, and 11 bases lay in between. The CDR3 region has the DNA TGTGCCAGCAGTCCCCGGGATACACCCCTCCACTTT. Amino acids: CASSPRDTPLHF.

The chain uses TRBV3-1 (or the pseudogene TRBV3-2) and TRBJ1-1, with 8 positions matching TRBD1. This CDR3 has 16 amino acids. The trim removed 2 bases at V and 1 base at J, leaving 6 bases unmatched. Germline assignment: CDR1 LGHDT and CDR2 YNNKEL (reference sequence). CDR3 DNA sequence: TGTGCCAGCAGCCAATCCAGGGGGCGCGGGAACACTGAAGCTTTCTTT. Protein product: CASSQSRGRGNTEAFF.